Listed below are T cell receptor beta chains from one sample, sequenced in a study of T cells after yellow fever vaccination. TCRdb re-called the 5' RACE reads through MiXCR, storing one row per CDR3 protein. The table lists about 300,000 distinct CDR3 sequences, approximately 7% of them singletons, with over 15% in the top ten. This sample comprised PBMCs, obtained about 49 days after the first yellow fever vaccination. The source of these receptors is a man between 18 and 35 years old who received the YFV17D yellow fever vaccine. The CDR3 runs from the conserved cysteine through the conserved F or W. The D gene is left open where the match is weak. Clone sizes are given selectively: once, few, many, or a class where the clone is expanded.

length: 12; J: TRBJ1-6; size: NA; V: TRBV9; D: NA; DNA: TGTGCCAGCAGCGGGGACGGAACACCCCTCCACTTT; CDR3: CASSGDGTPLHF
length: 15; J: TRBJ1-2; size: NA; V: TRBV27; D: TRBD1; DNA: TGTGCCAGCAGTTACCCCTCACAGGGGGACTATGGCTACACCTTC; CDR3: CASSYPSQGDYGYTF
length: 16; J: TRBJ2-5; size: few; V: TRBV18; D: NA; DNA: TGTGCCAGCTCACCACGGGTCGGGGGCGACGAAGAGACCCAGTACTTC; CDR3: CASSPRVGGDEETQYF
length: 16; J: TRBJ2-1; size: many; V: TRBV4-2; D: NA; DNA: TGTGCCAGCAGCCAAGAGGGATCTACCTCCTACAATGAGCAGTTCTTC; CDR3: CASSQEGSTSYNEQFF
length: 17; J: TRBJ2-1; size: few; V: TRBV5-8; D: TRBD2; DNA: TGTGCCAGCAGCCTGCCTGGGCTAGCGGTTTTCTACAATGAGCAGTTCTTC; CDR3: CASSLPGLAVFYNEQFF
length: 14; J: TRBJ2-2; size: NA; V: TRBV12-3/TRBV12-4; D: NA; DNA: TGTGCCAGCAAGAGAGACTACCAATCCGGGGAGCTGTTTTTT; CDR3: CASKRDYQSGELFF
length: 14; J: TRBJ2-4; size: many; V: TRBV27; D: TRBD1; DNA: TGTGCCAGCAGTCGGGACAGGGAGAAAAACATTCAGTACTTC; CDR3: CASSRDREKNIQYF
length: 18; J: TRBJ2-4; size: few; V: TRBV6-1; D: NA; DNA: TGTGCCAGCAGCCCCCGGTGGGGACATGTCGGGGCCAAAAACATTCAGTACTTC; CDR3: CASSPRWGHVGAKNIQYF
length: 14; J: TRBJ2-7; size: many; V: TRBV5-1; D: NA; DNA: TGCGCCAGCAGCGTGGGTTCTGGTACCTACGAGCAGTACTTC; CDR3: CASSVGSGTYEQYF
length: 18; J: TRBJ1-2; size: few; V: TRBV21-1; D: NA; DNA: TGTGCCAGCAGCAAAGGGGGAACAGGGGCATTCATTAAGTATGGCTACACCTTC; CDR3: CASSKGGTGAFIKYGYTF
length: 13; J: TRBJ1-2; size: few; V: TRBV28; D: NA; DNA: TGTGCCAGCAGTTTAGGTGCAGGCTATGGCTACACCTTC; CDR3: CASSLGAGYGYTF
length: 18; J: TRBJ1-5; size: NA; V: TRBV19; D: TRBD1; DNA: TGTGCCAGTAGGCCTGACAGGGGACCCGGCAGGAGCAATCAGCCCCAGCATTTT; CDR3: CASRPDRGPGRSNQPQHF
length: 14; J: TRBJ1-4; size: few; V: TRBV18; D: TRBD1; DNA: TGTGCCAGCTCACGACGGACAGGAGATGAAAAACTGTTTTTT; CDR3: CASSRRTGDEKLFF
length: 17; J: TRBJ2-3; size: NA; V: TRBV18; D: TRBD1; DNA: TGTGCCAGCTCGTTCCGGGCGGACAGGTATCTTGAAGATACGCAGTATTTT; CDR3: CASSFRADRYLEDTQYF
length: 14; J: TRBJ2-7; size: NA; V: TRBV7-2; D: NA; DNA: TGTGCCAGCAGACAGCCGGGGGCCTCCTACGAGCAGTACTTC; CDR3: CASRQPGASYEQYF
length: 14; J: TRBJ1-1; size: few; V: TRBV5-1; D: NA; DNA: TGCGCCAGCAGCTTGGGCGCAGGGGCGCCTGAAGCTTTCTTT; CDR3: CASSLGAGAPEAFF
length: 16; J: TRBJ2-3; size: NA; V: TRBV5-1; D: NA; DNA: TGCGCCAGCAGCGGACGGGACTCGGAAGGCACAGATACGCAGTATTTT; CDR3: CASSGRDSEGTDTQYF
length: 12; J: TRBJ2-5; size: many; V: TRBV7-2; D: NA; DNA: TGTGCCAGCAGCTTTGATAGGGAGACCCAGTACTTC; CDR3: CASSFDRETQYF
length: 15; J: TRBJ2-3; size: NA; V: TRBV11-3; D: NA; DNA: TGTGCCAGCAGCTTTGGGCGGGGCCCCACAGATACGCAGTATTTT; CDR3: CASSFGRGPTDTQYF